These 10 T cell receptor beta chains were all obtained from the same sample, sequenced in a study of shared clonotypes between healthy human individuals. Naive CD8 cells comprised CD45RO-negative, CCR7-positively selected cells, excluding terminally differentiated effector memory CD45RA+ cells. Produced via immunoSEQ multiplex PCR; TCRdb's table is partial and in-frame only. The top ten clones hold around 1.7% of a sample with about 2.1 million clones, 90% to 95% of them seen once. Sequenced: naive CD8+ T cells from PBMCs. These receptor sequences come from a man aged 18 to 29 in good health. Some clones in this sample may be carry-over from other donors' samples.

V is TRBV4-3 and J is TRBJ2-7; a weak D match, TRBD1 (7 bases). CDR3 length: 16 amino acids. The V gene lost 0 bases and the J gene lost 5 bases, with 17 bases spanning the gap. Germline values: CDR1 LGHNA, CDR2 YSLEER. In nucleotides, the CDR3 is TGCGCCAGCAGCCAAGACCGACGGAGGGGGCTGAACGAGCAGTACTTC. This codes for CASSQDRRRGLNEQYF.

V usage is TRBV4-1 and J usage is TRBJ1-1; tentatively, D is TRBD1 (5 bases). The CDR3 sequence is 16 residues long. The V end was cut by 0 bases, the J end by 0 bases, with 11 bases between. The germline gives CDR1 MGHRA, CDR2 YSYEKL. The CDR3 nucleotides read TGCGCCAGCAGCCAAGAACGGGGGTTGATGAACACTGAAGCTTTCTTT. Translated: CASSQERGLMNTEAFF.

The table lists this clone with a few counts. CDR3 region: CTPGGTEAFF. Written as DNA, the CDR3 is TGCACGCCGGGGGGCACTGAAGCTTTCTTT. The V and J genes are TRBV29-1 and TRBJ1-1; maybe TRBD1 (5 bases). Germline V gene sequence: CDR1 SQVTM, CDR2 ANQGSEA. There are 10 residues in the CDR3.

The rearrangement uses TRBV9 and TRBJ2-6, with TRBD2 as a possible D gene (6 bases). CDR1 SGDLS and CDR2 YYNGEE come from the germline V gene. The CDR3 is made up of 14 amino acids. Trimming stripped 3 bases from V and 3 bases from J, with 7 bases between. The CDR3 nucleotides read TGTGCCAGCAGCGCGGGAGATGGGGCCAACGTCCTGACTTTC. It codes for CASSAGDGANVLTF.

The rearrangement joins TRBV27 to TRBJ1-2; 8 positions match TRBD1. The germline V gene has CDR1 MNHEY and CDR2 SMNVEV (reference sequence). J gave up 7 bases and V 2 bases, and 3 bases lay outside the gene matches. The CDR3 contains 13 residues. CDR3 nucleotide sequence: TGTGCCAGCAGTTTACTAACAGGGGGTGGCTACACCTTC. It specifies CASSLLTGGGYTF.

The CDR3 region has the DNA TGTGCCAGCAGCTCGGCTAGCGGTCGGTTATACAATGAGCAGTTCTTC. Translation gives CASSSASGRLYNEQFF. The rearrangement links TRBV7-9 to TRBJ2-1, with TRBD2 identical over 7 bases. This CDR3 contains 16 residues. The V gene's germline CDR1 is SEHNR and CDR2 FQNEAQ (reference sequence). V lost 4 bases, J lost 4 bases, and 10 bases stayed unmatched.

This chain connects TRBV4-3 to TRBJ1-5; unclear D gene. V was trimmed by 4 bases and J by 5 bases, leaving 12 bases between them. In germline, CDR1 is LGHNA, CDR2 YSLEER. This CDR3 contains 14 residues. CDR3 DNA: TGCGCCAGCAGCCCAGAACAAGGGTATCAGCCCCAGCATTTT. Amino acid sequence: CASSPEQGYQPQHF.

V usage is TRBV5-1 and J usage is TRBJ2-3; 12 bases align to TRBD2. Germline-derived CDR1 and CDR2 are SGHRS and YFSETQ. Trimming removed 3 bases from V and 4 bases from J; junction bases left unmatched: 3. This CDR3 spans 15 amino acids. In DNA form, the CDR3 reads TGCGCCAGCAGCTGGACTAGCGGGAACGCAGATACGCAGTATTTT. Translation gives CASSWTSGNADTQYF.

The count of this clone is one. The chain recombines TRBV7-9 with TRBJ2-7; D is perhaps TRBD2 (6 bases). The CDR3 length is 16 residues. Looked up from germline, CDR1 is SEHNR and CDR2 is FQNEAQ (reference sequence). Trimming left V 1 base short and J 2 bases short, with 15 bases between. CDR3 coding DNA: TGTGCCAGCAGCTTAGAGGGTACTAGCAGCCCCTACGAGCAGTACTTC. Translating it yields CASSLEGTSSPYEQYF.

The chain couples TRBV27 to TRBJ2-7; 10 bases line up with TRBD2. CDR3 length: 16 residues. V dropped 5 bases and J dropped 2; count of bases not matched to a gene: 9. Germline CDR1 is MNHEY and CDR2 is SMNVEV (reference sequence). In DNA, the CDR3 is TGTGCCAGCAGTCCCTTAGCGGGAGGTTTTACCTACGAGCAGTACTTC. Protein: CASSPLAGGFTYEQYF.